What follows are 7 T cell receptor beta chains derived from one specimen sequenced in a study of T cells in Graves' hyperthyroidism and ophthalmopathy. Amplification of TCR beta CDR3 regions used RNA as the template. A set of HTBI primers served as the primers for a first-round RT-PCR of the TCR CDR3. Via MiXCR, TCRdb re-called the multiplex PCR reads, giving one row per CDR3 protein. The sample shows approximately 560,000 distinct CDR3 sequences, around 45% of them seen only once. Sequencing was carried out using peripheral blood or thyroid tissue (not recorded which). These receptor sequences come from a woman aged 18-29 years with Graves' hyperthyroidism.

This clonotype was recorded a few times. The V and J genes are TRBV4-3 and TRBJ1-5; D is unclear. Germline CDR1 and CDR2: LGHNA and YSLEER. Trimming stripped 0 bases from V and 3 bases from J, with 6 bases between. The CDR3 runs to 14 residues. The CDR3, as DNA: TGCGCCAGCAGCCAAGATACGGACAATCAGCCCCAGCATTTT. This encodes CASSQDTDNQPQHF.

This clonotype was picked up many times. This chain connects TRBV20-1 to TRBJ1-1; TRBD1 matches 10 bases. This CDR3 is built from 15 residues. Germline assignment: CDR1 DFQATT and CDR2 SNEGSKA (reference sequence). V lost 1 base, J lost 1 base, and 3 bases stayed unmatched. CDR3 sequence: CSARGTGGRNTEAFF. The CDR3 nucleotides are TGCAGTGCTAGAGGGACAGGGGGACGGAACACTGAAGCTTTCTTT.

For this clonotype: One base away lies a much larger clone, so this may be a sequencing read error. The rearrangement links TRBV15 to TRBJ1-5; tentatively, D is TRBD1 (6 bases). CDR1 LNHNV and CDR2 YYDKDF come from the germline V gene (reference sequence). Trimming shortened V by 4 bases and J by 3 bases, and 16 bases separated the two germline ends. This CDR3 comprises 16 residues. Here the CDR3 DNA reads TGTGCCACCAGCACATCACAGGGTTTCGCCAATCAGCCCCAGCATTTT. It yields the protein CATSTSQGFANQPQHF.

This chain connects TRBV7-2 to TRBJ1-2, with a possible D match to TRBD1 (6 bases). Trimming took 4 bases from V and 1 from J, leaving 10 bases between them. This CDR3 comprises 14 residues. Germline V gene data show CDR1 as SGHTA and CDR2 as FQGNSA. The DNA for the CDR3 is TGTGCCAGCAGCTCGGGACAAGTTAACTATGGCTACACCTTC. It encodes CASSSGQVNYGYTF.

CDR3 coding DNA: TGTGCCAGCACCAGGGGTAACTGGGACACTGAAGCTTTCTTT. As protein: CASTRGNWDTEAFF. This rearrangement joins TRBV2 to TRBJ1-1; TRBD1 might be the D (6 bases). V shed 7 bases and J shed 3 bases, with 15 bases lying between them. The CDR3 is 14 amino acids. Germline V gene sequence: CDR1 SNHLY, CDR2 FYNNEI.

J is TRBJ1-2 and V is TRBV7-9, with a tentative D call TRBD1 (6 bases). The CDR3 has 14 residues. Per the germline V gene, CDR1 is SEHNR and CDR2 is FQNEAQ (reference sequence). With 2 bases removed from V and 10 bases from J, the gap between germline ends came to 17 bases. CDR3 nucleotides: TGTGCCAGCAGCTTAAGAAAGGACAGCCGTGACTACACCTTC. Amino acid sequence: CASSLRKDSRDYTF.

V is TRBV2 and J is TRBJ1-2, with TRBD1 matching 7 bases. The germline gives CDR1 SNHLY, CDR2 FYNNEI. Unmatched junction bases numbered 11, after V lost 5 bases and J lost 8 bases. The CDR3 is 14 amino acids. The CDR3 region is CASSYYGTVLGYTF. The CDR3 DNA reads as TGTGCCAGCAGTTACTATGGGACAGTCTTAGGCTACACCTTC.